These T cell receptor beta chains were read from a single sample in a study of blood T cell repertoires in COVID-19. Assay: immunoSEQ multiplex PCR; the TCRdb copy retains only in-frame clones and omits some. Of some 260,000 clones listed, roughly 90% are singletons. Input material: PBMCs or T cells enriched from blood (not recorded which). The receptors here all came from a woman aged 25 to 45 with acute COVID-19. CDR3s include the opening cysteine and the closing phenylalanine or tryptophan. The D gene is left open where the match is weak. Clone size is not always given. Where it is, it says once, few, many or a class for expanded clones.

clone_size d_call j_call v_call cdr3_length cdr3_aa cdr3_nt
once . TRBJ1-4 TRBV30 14 CAWSGTDVREKLFF TGTGCCTGGAGTGGGACAGACGTTCGGGAAAAACTGTTTTTT
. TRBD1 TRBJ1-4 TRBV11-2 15 CASSPDRMKNEKLFF TGTGCCAGCAGCCCGGACAGGATGAAGAATGAAAAACTGTTTTTT
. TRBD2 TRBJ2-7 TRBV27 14 CASSLGLPHYEQYF TGTGCCAGCAGTTTGGGACTACCGCACTACGAGCAGTACTTC
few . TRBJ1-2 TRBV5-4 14 CASNTGGGNYGYTF TGTGCCAGCAATACCGGCGGGGGAAACTATGGCTACACCTTC
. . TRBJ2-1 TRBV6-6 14 CASSLGATFNEQFF TGTGCCAGCTCCTTGGGGGCCACGTTCAATGAGCAGTTCTTC
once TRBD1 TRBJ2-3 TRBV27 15 CASSSDRAVTDTQYF TGTGCCAGCAGTTCGGACAGGGCCGTCACAGATACGCAGTATTTT
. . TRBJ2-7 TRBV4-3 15 CASSQDLRGRTGQYF TGCGCCAGCAGCCAAGATCTCAGGGGCCGTACGGGGCAGTACTTC
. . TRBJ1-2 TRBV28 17 CASSLQTARLANYGYTF TGTGCCAGCAGTTTACAGACAGCCCGACTGGCTAACTATGGCTACACCTTC
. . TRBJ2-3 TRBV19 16 CASNNPTAGLTDTQYF TGTGCCAGTAATAACCCGACGGCAGGGCTTACAGATACGCAGTATTTT
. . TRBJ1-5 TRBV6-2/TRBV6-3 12 CASSSGGQPQHF TGTGCCAGCAGTTCCGGAGGGCAGCCCCAGCATTTT
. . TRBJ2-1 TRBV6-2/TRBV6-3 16 CASSYSRTPGANEQFF TGTGCCAGCAGTTACTCGCGGACACCTGGGGCCAATGAGCAGTTCTTC
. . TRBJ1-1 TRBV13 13 CASSLGVNTEAFF TGTGCCAGCAGCTTAGGCGTGAACACTGAAGCTTTCTTT
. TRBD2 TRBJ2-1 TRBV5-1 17 CASSLDRLAGGLDEQFF TGCGCCAGCAGCTTGGACCGCCTAGCGGGAGGCTTGGATGAGCAGTTCTTC
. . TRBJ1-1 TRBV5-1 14 CASSLSTANTEAFF TGCGCCAGCAGCTTATCGACAGCGAACACTGAAGCTTTCTTT